This entry concerns a single TCR beta chain. The sample belongs to a study of blood T cell repertoires in COVID-19. Study information: COVID-19 samples from acute and convalescent phases originated in the United States, Italy and Spain. The cDNA or gDNA used as material had been derived from T cells, B-cell-depleted T cells, or PBMCs.

Original processing notes: Estimated nucleated cell counts came from reference gene primer amplification. Clones were sequenced by immunoSEQ multiplex PCR, and TCRdb holds only the in-frame ones, with some missing. D and trimming were read from the DNA, whereas the V and J calls and clone size are those reported in that table. Found here are about 50,000 clones, about nine tenths of them singletons; the top ten hold under 35%. Deletions cut 0 bases from V and 5 bases from J, with 8 bases between. Germline V gene lookup returns CDR1 SNHLY and CDR2 FYNNEI. The CDR3 sequence is 14 residues long. The sequenced sample consisted of peripheral blood. This TCR was recovered from a woman older than 75 with acute or convalescent COVID-19. V usage is TRBV2 and J usage is TRBJ2-4, with no clear D. The CDR3: CASSEAWQENIQYF. The DNA for the CDR3 is TGTGCCAGCAGTGAAGCCTGGCAGGAAAACATTCAGTACTTC. Full variable domain (outside the CDR3, taken from reference TRBV2 and TRBJ2-4): EPEVTQTPSHQVTQMGQEVILRCVPISNHLYFYWYRQILGQKVEFLVSFYNNEISEKSEIFDDQFSVERPDGSNFTLKIRSTKLEDSAMYFCASSEAWQENIQYFGAGTRLSVL.